The 29 T cell receptor beta chains presented below share a single source sample, sequenced in a study of blood T cell repertoires in COVID-19. Data came from immunoSEQ multiplex PCR; TCRdb stores just in-frame clones and leaves some out. The repertoire holds under 200,000 clones, with approximately 90% as singletons. The sequenced material came from PBMCs or T cells enriched from blood (not recorded which). The receptors originated from a woman younger than 30 who had recovered from COVID-19.

A word on this clone: Without the conserved terminal phenylalanine or tryptophan, this CDR3 likely stems from a read error. It is unclear where the CDR3 begins or ends on the DNA, so no DNA is shown, and the CDR3 is as TCRdb lists it. The genes are TRBV28 and TRBJ1-2; no check of the table's D call, TRBD1, against the DNA was made. The CDR3 is 15 residues long, counting both termini. From germline, CDR1 is MDHEN and CDR2 SYDVKM. The CDR3 sequence is CASSREAGTGRPLPL.

This clone was picked up a small number of times. The V gene is TRBV5-4, the J gene TRBJ2-2, with a weak D call TRBD1 (5 bases). This CDR3 has 15 amino acids. The V end was cut by 0 bases, the J end by 2 bases, with 8 bases between. Germline V CDR1 and CDR2: SGHNT, YYREEE (reference sequence). The CDR3 loop reads CASSLGQLNTGELFF. The CDR3 DNA reads as TGTGCCAGCAGCTTGGGACAGCTTAACACCGGGGAGCTGTTTTTT.

In its sample, this clone was seen a few times. The chain uses TRBV11-2 and TRBJ1-4, with D possibly being TRBD1 (6 bases). The CDR3 totals 15 residues. Trimming cost V 8 bases and J 7 bases, with 20 bases left between them. The germline gives CDR1 SGHAT, CDR2 FQNNGV. CDR3 loop: CASGTGQEWPEKLFF. CDR3 DNA: TGTGCCAGCGGTACAGGGCAGGAATGGCCTGAAAAACTGTTTTTT.

This chain connects TRBV11-2 to TRBJ2-7, with D possibly matching TRBD2 (5 bases). Germline V lookup: CDR1 SGHAT, CDR2 FQNNGV. The CDR3 has 14 residues. V was trimmed by 5 bases and J by 6 bases, leaving 17 bases between them. The CDR3 DNA is TGTGCCAGCAGCCCCATGCGGACTTACGGCGAGCAGTACTTC. Amino acids: CASSPMRTYGEQYF.

CDR3 sequence reads: CASGRLAGGANTGELFF. The CDR3 bases are TGTGCCAGTGGGAGGCTAGCGGGAGGCGCGAACACCGGGGAGCTGTTTTTT. The V gene is TRBV19, the J gene TRBJ2-2, with 11 bases fitting TRBD2. V shed 8 bases and J 0 bases; nucleotides not matched to a gene: 8. In germline, CDR1 is LNHDA, CDR2 SQIVND (reference sequence). The CDR3 is 17 amino acids.

The chain links TRBV6-2 or TRBV6-3 to TRBJ1-1; the match to TRBD1 covers 7 bases. This CDR3 comprises 14 residues. After removal of 6 bases from V and 1 base from J, the junction contained 5 bases not matched to a gene. CDR1 is MNHEY and CDR2 is SVGEGT in the germline V gene. The CDR3 is CASSRTGENTEAFF. The CDR3 nucleotides read TGTGCCAGCAGCCGGACAGGAGAGAACACTGAAGCTTTCTTT.

The chain carries TRBV6-5 and TRBJ1-1; D gene uncertain. Germline CDR1 is MNHEY and CDR2 is SVGAGI. The V end was cut by 8 bases, the J end by 5 bases, with 15 bases between. The CDR3 extends over 13 amino acids. As DNA, the CDR3 is TGTGCCAGCGTGCGTTTAGGGAGAACTGAAGCTTTCTTT. Translating it yields CASVRLGRTEAFF.

As to this clone: At one end the junction does not follow the germline gene, possibly because of a read error. This sequence joins TRBV3-1 (or the pseudogene TRBV3-2) and TRBJ2-1, with 7 bases fitting TRBD2. Germline V gene sequence: CDR1 LGHDT, CDR2 YNNKEL (reference sequence). The CDR3 totals 11 residues. CDR3 nucleotides: TGTGCCAGCAATGATGCGGGAGAGCTGTTCTTC. Protein: CASNDAGELFF.

The CDR3 DNA sequence: TGTGCCAGCTCACCCTTTTTTAGCCAGAACACTGAAGCTTTCTTT. The encoded protein is CASSPFFSQNTEAFF. The genes are TRBV18 and TRBJ1-1, with D unresolved. Germline V CDR1 and CDR2: KGHSH, LQKENI. Trimming stripped 3 bases from V and 1 base from J, with 12 bases between. The CDR3 runs to 15 residues.

The chain couples TRBV28 to TRBJ1-5; no reliable D call. The CDR3 contains 15 residues. The germline V gene has CDR1 MDHEN and CDR2 SYDVKM. Trimming removed 2 bases at V and 0 bases at J, with 8 bases between. CDR3 sequence (DNA): TGTGCCAGCAGTTTAGGTGGCAGTAGCAATCAGCCCCAGCATTTT. This translates into CASSLGGSSNQPQHF. Full variable domain (rest looked up from reference TRBV28 and TRBJ1-5): DVKVTQSSRYLVKRTGEKVFLECVQDMDHENMFWYRQDPGLGLRLIYFSYDVKMKEKGDIPEGYSVSREKKERFSLILESASTNQTSMYLCASSLGGSSNQPQHFGDGTRLSIL.

V and J are TRBV7-3 and TRBJ2-3; 10 positions agree with TRBD1. This CDR3 contains 15 residues. The V and J ends lost 1 base and 5 bases, in that order; junction bases with no gene match: 3. Germline values: CDR1 SGHTA, CDR2 FQGTGA. In nucleotides, the CDR3 is TGTGCCAGCAGCTTAAACGGACAGGGGGGAGATACGCAGTATTTT. Protein product: CASSLNGQGGDTQYF.

A word on this clone: A read error may produce the germline difference seen at one junction end. The chain combines TRBV6-5 with TRBJ1-1, with unresolved D. The CDR3 length is 14 residues. The germline gives CDR1 MNHEY, CDR2 SVGAGI. The CDR3: CASRRRTVNTEAFF. In DNA, the CDR3 is TGTGCCAGCAGACGGAGGACGGTGAACACTGAAGCTTTTTTT.

The CDR3 here is CASSAGIHYEQYF. The CDR3 nucleotides are TGTGCCAGTAGTGCGGGAATACACTACGAGCAGTACTTC. The V and J genes are TRBV19 and TRBJ2-7, with a tentative D call TRBD2 (6 bases). The length of the CDR3 is 13 residues. Germline CDR1 reads LNHDA; CDR2 reads SQIVND (reference sequence). Trimming removed 5 bases at V and 3 bases at J, with 11 bases between.

The V and J genes are TRBV4-3 and TRBJ2-7; no reliable D call. This CDR3 has 15 residues. Germline CDR1 and CDR2: LGHNA and YSLEER. V lost 0 bases and J lost 5, with 14 bases in between. In DNA, the CDR3 is TGCGCCAGCAGCCAAGATTTTTCTAGTGCGAACGAGCAGTACTTC. Translation: CASSQDFSSANEQYF.

J is TRBJ2-5 and V is TRBV21-1; TRBD2 is the table's D call, not checked against the DNA. TRBV21-1 is described as a pseudogene. This CDR3 comprises 16 residues. CDR3: CASSNITPGKQETQYF. The CDR3 DNA reads TGTGCCAGCAGCAATATTACCCCCGGGAAACAAGAGACCCAGTACTTC.

The chain is built from TRBV7-8 and TRBJ2-3; 12 nucleotides match TRBD2. The CDR3 runs to 18 residues. From germline, CDR1 is SGHVS and CDR2 FQNEAQ. V trimming: 1 base; J trimming: 8 bases; junction bases outside the gene matches: 13. The CDR3 sequence: CASSLVFRTSGKERTQYF. DNA of the CDR3: TGTGCCAGCAGCTTAGTATTTCGGACTAGCGGGAAGGAGCGTACGCAGTATTTT.

CDR3 sequence reads: CASSPQGGRYEQYF. CDR3 coding DNA: TGTGCCAGCAGTCCTCAGGGGGGACGGTACGAGCAGTACTTC. V usage is TRBV28 and J usage is TRBJ2-7, with D possibly being TRBD1 (7 bases). The CDR3 is made up of 14 amino acids. The germline V gene encodes CDR1 MDHEN and CDR2 SYDVKM. Trimming took off 5 bases at V and 4 bases at J, with 15 bases between the two ends.

This chain connects TRBV15 to TRBJ2-1, with TRBD2 matching 10 bases. Germline lookup yields CDR1 LNHNV and CDR2 YYDKDF (reference sequence). Trimming at V came to 2 bases and at J to 10 bases, leaving 8 bases not matched to a gene. CDR3 length: 15 residues. The CDR3 DNA follows: TGTGCCACCAGCAGACAGACTAGCGGGTCTGAGGAGCAGTTCTTC. This codes for CATSRQTSGSEEQFF.

The genes are TRBV7-2 and TRBJ1-2; D may be TRBD1 (5 bases). Deletions cut 5 bases from V and 3 bases from J, with 10 bases between. Germline V gives CDR1 SGHTA, CDR2 FQGNSA. This CDR3 is built from 13 residues. CDR3 loop: CASSHIGDYGYTF. In DNA form, the CDR3 reads TGTGCCAGCAGCCATATAGGGGACTATGGCTACACCTTC.

This clone was seen a single time. The same CDR3 can be traced to other DNA sequences in this sample. The chain recombines TRBV28 with TRBJ1-1; TRBD1 aligns across 9 bases. Germline trimming cut 5 bases from V and 5 bases from J; bases unmatched to any gene: 12. The germline gives CDR1 MDHEN, CDR2 SYDVKM. The CDR3 sequence is 16 residues long. The CDR3 DNA follows: TGTGCCAGCAGTCCCTACCCAGGACAGGGGTTGACTGAAGCTTTCTTT. This codes for CASSPYPGQGLTEAFF.

This chain joins TRBV10-3 and TRBJ2-3, with D tentatively TRBD2 (5 bases). The CDR3 is 15 residues long. CDR1 is ENHRY, CDR2 SYGVKD, per germline. Trimming took 10 bases from V and 0 from J, leaving 17 bases between them. CDR3 bases: TGTGCCACAAACCGGGGTAGCTCTAGCACAGATACGCAGTATTTT. It specifies CATNRGSSSTDTQYF.

The rearrangement uses TRBV27 and TRBJ2-2; 7 positions agree with TRBD1. Germline V gives CDR1 MNHEY, CDR2 SMNVEV (reference sequence). The CDR3 loop spans 14 amino acids. After removal of 1 base from V and 6 bases from J, the junction contained 2 bases not matched to a gene. Here the CDR3 reads CASSLYRGAGELFF. The DNA for the CDR3 is TGTGCCAGCAGTTTATACAGGGGTGCCGGGGAGCTGTTTTTT.

This sequence joins TRBV11-2 and TRBJ2-7, with a possible D match to TRBD2 (6 bases). The CDR3 has 16 residues. The V gene's germline CDR1 is SGHAT and CDR2 FQNNGV. The ends were cut back, 5 bases at V and 7 bases at J, with 24 bases in the middle. The CDR3 DNA sequence: TGTGCCAGCAGCCTAGCCATAGGAGGGGTGGTAGGGGAGCAGTACTTC. Amino acid sequence: CASSLAIGGVVGEQYF.

This chain uses TRBV9 with TRBJ2-7; TRBD1 matches 9 bases. The CDR3 is 15 residues long. Per germline, CDR1 SGDLS and CDR2 YYNGEE. V trimming: 4 bases; J trimming: 5 bases; junction bases outside the gene matches: 10. Here the CDR3 DNA reads TGTGCCAGCAGCCCCGACAGGGGGTCTTGGAACGAGCAGTACTTC. This codes for CASSPDRGSWNEQYF.

The genes are TRBV7-9 and TRBJ1-6, with D perhaps TRBD1 (6 bases). The CDR3 runs to 13 residues. The germline V gene encodes CDR1 SEHNR and CDR2 FQNEAQ (reference sequence). Trimming took off 5 bases at V and 13 bases at J, with 15 bases between the two ends. The CDR3: CASSAGAGLPLHF. The CDR3 coding sequence is TGTGCCAGCAGCGCGGGGGCTGGTCTCCCCCTCCACTTT. The full variable domain, completed using reference TRBV7-9 and TRBJ1-6, is DTGVSQNPRHKITKRGQNVTFRCDPISEHNRLYWYRQTLGQGPEFLTYFQNEAQLEKSRLLSDRFSAERPKGSFSTLEIQRTEQGDSAMYLCASSAGAGLPLHFGNGTRLTVT.

The DNA for the CDR3 is TGTGCCAGCAGCCGTGGGCGGGGCGGCTTGTCGGAGCAGTTCTTC. It specifies CASSRGRGGLSEQFF. The rearrangement joins TRBV5-6 to TRBJ2-1; D possibly corresponds to TRBD2 (6 bases). Trimming removed 4 bases at V and 10 bases at J, with 21 bases between. CDR3 length: 15 amino acids. Germline V gene lookup returns CDR1 SGHDT and CDR2 YYEEEE.

The V and J genes are TRBV5-8 and TRBJ1-2; D is possibly TRBD1 (5 bases). Trimming left V 0 bases short and J 4 bases short, with 10 bases between. The CDR3 loop spans 14 amino acids. In germline, CDR1 is SGHTS, CDR2 YDEGEE. DNA for the CDR3: TGTGCCAGCAGCTTGGCGGGGGAAATCTATGGCTACACCTTC. Its translation: CASSLAGEIYGYTF.

The V and J genes are TRBV6-5 and TRBJ2-2; TRBD1 matches 7 bases. This CDR3 spans 13 amino acids. Trimming at V came to 10 bases and at J to 4 bases, leaving 6 bases not matched to a gene. The germline CDR1 and CDR2 sequences are MNHEY and SVGAGI. CDR3 sequence: CAIRTGVTGELFF. In DNA, the CDR3 is TGTGCCATCCGTACAGGGGTCACCGGGGAGCTGTTTTTT.

This rearrangement joins TRBV7-2 to TRBJ2-3; 9 nucleotides match TRBD2. CDR1 is SGHTA, CDR2 FQGNSA, per germline. V dropped 3 bases and J dropped 4; count of bases not matched to a gene: 2. CDR3 length equals 14 residues. As DNA, the CDR3 is TGTGCCAGCAGCTTCAGACTAGCGGCAGATACGCAGTATTTT. Protein: CASSFRLAADTQYF. Full variable domain (missing parts from reference TRBV7-2 and TRBJ2-3): GAGVSQSPSNKVTEKGKDVELRCDPISGHTALYWYRQSLGQGLEFLIYFQGNSAPDKSGLPSDRFSAERTGGSVSTLTIQRTQQEDSAVYLCASSFRLAADTQYFGPGTRLTVL.